This TCR beta chain was identified during a study of blood T cell repertoires in COVID-19. Whole-study context: Sites in the United States, Italy and Spain provided acute and convalescent COVID-19 samples.

Per the original data handling: Amplifying reference gene primers gave estimates of nucleated cell counts. This table comes from immunoSEQ multiplex PCR, and its TCRdb copy is limited to in-frame clones, with some not included. V and J calls and clone size are as listed in that table; D and trimming were resolved from the DNA. This table has over 100,000 clones, 82% appearing once. The table lists this clone with a count of one. V was pared by 5 bases and J by 1 base, with 7 bases of the junction left unmatched. The CDR3 runs 15 residues. Germline lookup yields CDR1 MNHNY and CDR2 SVGAGI (reference sequence).

The sample consisted of peripheral blood. The receptor was isolated from a man between 65 and 85 years old with acute or convalescent COVID-19. This chain joins TRBV6-6 and TRBJ1-1; TRBD1 agrees at 7 bases. CDR3 in amino acids: CASSVPRGTNTEAFF. DNA of the CDR3: TGTGCCAGCAGTGTTCCCAGGGGGACGAACACTGAAGCTTTCTTT.